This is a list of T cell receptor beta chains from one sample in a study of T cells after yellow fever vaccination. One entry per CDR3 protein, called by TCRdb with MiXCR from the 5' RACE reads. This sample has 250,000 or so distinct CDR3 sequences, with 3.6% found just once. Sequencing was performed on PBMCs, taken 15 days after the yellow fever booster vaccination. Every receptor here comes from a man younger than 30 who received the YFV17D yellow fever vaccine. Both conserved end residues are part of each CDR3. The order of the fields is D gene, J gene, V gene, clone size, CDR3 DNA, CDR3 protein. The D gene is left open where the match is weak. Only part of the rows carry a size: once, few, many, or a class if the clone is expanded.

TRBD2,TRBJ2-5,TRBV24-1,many,TGTGCCACCACAAGAGCGGGGGGCCAAGAGACCCAGTACTTC,CATTRAGGQETQYF
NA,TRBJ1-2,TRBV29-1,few,TGCAGCGTTGAACGAGCGGCCTTCCCTGGCTACACCTTC,CSVERAAFPGYTF
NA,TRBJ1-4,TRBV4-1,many,TGCGCCAGCAGCCAAGAGTGGGTTAGAGGGGAAAAACTGTTTTTT,CASSQEWVRGEKLFF
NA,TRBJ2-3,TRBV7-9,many,TGTGCCAGCAGCTCTCCGACCGGGACCAGAAACCCGGATACGCAGTATTTT,CASSSPTGTRNPDTQYF
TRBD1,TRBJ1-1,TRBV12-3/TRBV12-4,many,TGTGCCAGCAGTTTCCGGGACAGGGACACTGAAGCTTTCTTT,CASSFRDRDTEAFF
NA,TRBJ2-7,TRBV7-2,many,TGTGCCAGCAGCCCGATTATAGGTTACGAGCAGTACTTC,CASSPIIGYEQYF
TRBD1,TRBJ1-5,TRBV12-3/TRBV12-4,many,TGTGCCAGCAGTCCAGGGGGAAGTCAGCCCCAGCATTTT,CASSPGGSQPQHF
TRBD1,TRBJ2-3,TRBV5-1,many,TGCGCCAGCAGCTTAGAAGGGAGAGCCGACAGGGCCGATACGCAGTATTTT,CASSLEGRADRADTQYF
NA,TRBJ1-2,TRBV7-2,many,TGTGCCAGCAGCTTTGCGGGTCACTATGGCTACACCTTC,CASSFAGHYGYTF
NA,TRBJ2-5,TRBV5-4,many,TGTGCCAGCAGCTGGGGAGGGACAGAAGAGACCCAGTACTTC,CASSWGGTEETQYF
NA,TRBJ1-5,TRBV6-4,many,TGTGCCAGCAGCTACGGGGAGAATCAGCCCCAGCATTTT,CASSYGENQPQHF
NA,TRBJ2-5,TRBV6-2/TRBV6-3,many,TGTGCCAGCGCCAGGGGGGGGGGGCTCTTAGTAGAGACCCAGTACTTC,CASARGGGLLVETQYF
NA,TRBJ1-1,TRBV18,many,TGTGCCAGCTCCCAGCAGTCGAACACTGAAGCTTTCTTT,CASSQQSNTEAFF
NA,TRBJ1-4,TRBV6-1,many,TGTGCCAGCAGTCCTGGAGTGGTTTGGGAAAAACTGTTTTTT,CASSPGVVWEKLFF
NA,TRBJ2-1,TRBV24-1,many,TGTGCCACCAGTGATTTGGGGTCTGAGCAGTTCTTC,CATSDLGSEQFF
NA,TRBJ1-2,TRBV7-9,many,TGTGCCAGCAGCCTTCAGTCGGCAGGAGGCTACACCTTC,CASSLQSAGGYTF
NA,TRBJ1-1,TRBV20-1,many,TGCAGTGCTAGTACAGGGCCCGCAGCTTTCTTT,CSASTGPAAFF
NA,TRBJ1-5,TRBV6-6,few,TGTGCCAGCCGAGGACAGTATAGCAATCAGCCCCAGCATTTT,CASRGQYSNQPQHF
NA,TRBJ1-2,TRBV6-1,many,TGTGCCAGCAGGACCGCTGACGGCTATGGCTACACCTTC,CASRTADGYGYTF
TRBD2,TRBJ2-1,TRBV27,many,TGTGCCAGCACCCGAATCGGGGGGAGCTCCTACAATGAGCAGTTCTTC,CASTRIGGSSYNEQFF
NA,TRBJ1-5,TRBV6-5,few,TGTGCCAGCAAATATTTCGGGGGACCCCAGCATTTT,CASKYFGGPQHF
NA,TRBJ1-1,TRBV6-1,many,TGTGCCAGCAGTGAAGCGCCAGGAGGGTGGACTGAAGCTTTCTTT,CASSEAPGGWTEAFF
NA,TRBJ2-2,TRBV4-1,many,TGCGCCAGCAGCCAAAGGTTCGGGGGCGGGAACACCGGGGAGCTGTTTTTT,CASSQRFGGGNTGELFF
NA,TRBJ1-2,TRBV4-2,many,TGTGCCAGCAGCCCACCATTCGGAGATTATGGCTACACCTTC,CASSPPFGDYGYTF
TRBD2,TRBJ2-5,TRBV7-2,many,TGTGCCAGCAGCACCGGGACTAGCGGGGGGCCAGAGACCCAGTACTTC,CASSTGTSGGPETQYF
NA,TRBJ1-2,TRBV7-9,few,TGTGCCATTGGAGGGGGCTATGGCTACACCTTC,CAIGGGYGYTF
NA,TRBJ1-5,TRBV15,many,TGTGCCACCAGCAGGAGATTTACGGGGGATAGCAATCAGCCCCAGCATTTT,CATSRRFTGDSNQPQHF
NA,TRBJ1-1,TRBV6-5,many,TGTGCCAGCAGTTTCGGGACTGAAGCTTTCTTT,CASSFGTEAFF
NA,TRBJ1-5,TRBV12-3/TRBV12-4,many,TGTGCCAGCAGTCTCAGACAGCAAATTACATCGTCCCAGCATTTT,CASSLRQQITSSQHF
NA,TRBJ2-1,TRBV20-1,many,TGCAGTGCTAAGCTAGAGGGGCGGGGCTCCCGTTGGGGTGAGCAGTTCTTC,CSAKLEGRGSRWGEQFF
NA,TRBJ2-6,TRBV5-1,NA,TGCGCCAGCAGCACAGACACCTCTGGGGCCAACGTCCTGACTTTC,CASSTDTSGANVLTF
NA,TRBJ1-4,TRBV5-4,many,TGTGCCAGCAGCTTTGGAAGGACAGCACATGAAAAACTGTTTTTT,CASSFGRTAHEKLFF
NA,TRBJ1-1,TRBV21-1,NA,TGTGCCAGCAGCAAAATCAAGAGGAACACTGAAGCTTTCTTT,CASSKIKRNTEAFF
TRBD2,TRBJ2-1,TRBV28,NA,TGTGCCAGCAGGCCCCCGGGGGGTCTCAATGAGCAGTTCTTC,CASRPPGGLNEQFF
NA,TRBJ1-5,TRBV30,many,TGTGCCTGGGGGGGGGGAGAAAATCAGCCCCAGCATTTT,CAWGGGENQPQHF
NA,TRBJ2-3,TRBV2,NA,TGTGCCAGCAGGGAAGGACAGACAGATACGCAGTATTTT,CASREGQTDTQYF